One T cell receptor (beta chain) is described in this entry. No antigen is known for it. This sample also contains other DNA sequences that code for the same CDR3. The entry originates in a study of shared clonotypes between healthy human individuals. All the donors were Caucasian adults who lived in Nashville, Tennessee. Assay: immunoSEQ multiplex PCR; the TCRdb copy retains only in-frame clones and omits some. Of a few million clones listed, approximately 90% are singletons. Findings and limits, study-wide: It was the non-shared clonotypes that had lower generation probabilities than clonotypes shared by all four donors. Tissue TCR repertoires likely differ from these blood-only repertoires. It was anticipated that sequencing depth would influence how many clonotypes donors shared.

The CDR3 is 15 amino acids. J gave up 1 base and V 0 bases, and 3 bases lay outside the gene matches. CDR1 is SGHRS and CDR2 is YFSETQ in the germline V gene. The sample comprised naive CD4+ T cells sorted from blood. Subset: CD45RA+ positively selected. This rearrangement joins TRBV5-1 to TRBJ1-1, with 7 nucleotides matching TRBD1. This TCR was recovered from a man younger than 35 in good health. CDR3: CASSLGDSKNTEAFF. The CDR3 DNA reads TGCGCCAGCAGCTTGGGGGACAGTAAGAACACTGAAGCTTTCTTT. Full variable domain (missing parts from reference TRBV5-1 and TRBJ1-1): KAGVTQTPRYLIKTRGQQVTLSCSPISGHRSVSWYQQTPGQGLQFLFEYFSETQRNKGNFPGRFSGRQFSNSRSEMNVSTLELGDSALYLCASSLGDSKNTEAFFGQGTRLTVV.